Listed below are T cell receptor beta chains from one sample, sequenced in a study of blood T cell repertoires in COVID-19. Clones were read by immunoSEQ multiplex PCR, and TCRdb kept only the in-frame ones, dropping some. The sample holds 190,000 or so clones, 70% to 90% seen once. Material for sequencing was PBMCs or T cells enriched from blood (not recorded which). Receptor source: a woman in her 30s who had been exposed to COVID-19. The CDR3 runs from the conserved cysteine through the conserved F or W. Each record gives: J gene, CDR3 length, D gene, clone size, V gene, CDR3 DNA, CDR3 protein. A D gene is named only where the DNA matches it firmly. Only some rows state a clone size, as once, few, many or a class for expanded clones.

TRBJ1-2	14	-	-	TRBV24-1	TGTGCCACCAGTGATTTTTTGGGCACCCATGGCTACACCTTC	CATSDFLGTHGYTF
TRBJ2-7	11	TRBD1	-	TRBV27	TGTGCCAGCGGGGACAGGGACGAGCAGTACTTC	CASGDRDEQYF
TRBJ2-1	14	TRBD1	-	TRBV11-3	TGTGCCAGCAGCTTAACCGGGACAGTCCATGAGCAGTTCTTC	CASSLTGTVHEQFF
TRBJ2-3	15	-	-	TRBV4-1	TGCGCCAGCAGCCAAGAGACTAGAGGGCCAGATACGCAGTATTTT	CASSQETRGPDTQYF
TRBJ1-6	16	-	-	TRBV27	TGTGCCAGCAGTTTATTTCTGGCGGGGGGAGGTTCACCCCTCCACTTT	CASSLFLAGGGSPLHF
TRBJ2-3	19	-	-	TRBV10-3	TGTGCCATCAGTGAAATACACCTTAGGGCCGGAGGTAGCACAGATACGCAGTATTTT	CAISEIHLRAGGSTDTQYF
TRBJ1-1	15	-	-	TRBV30	TGTGCCTGGAGTGTGTTAGGGCAGGGGAACACTGAAGCTTTCTTT	CAWSVLGQGNTEAFF
TRBJ2-7	15	TRBD1	-	TRBV11-3	TGTGCCAGCAGTTGGACCGGGACAGGGCCCTACGAGCAGTACTTC	CASSWTGTGPYEQYF
TRBJ2-7	11	TRBD1	-	TRBV29-1	TGCAGCACCCAGGACAGGACCGAGCAGTACTTC	CSTQDRTEQYF
TRBJ1-5	17	-	-	TRBV6-2/TRBV6-3	TGTGCCAGCAGTTACTCTCGGGGGGGGGCGCAGGCTCAGCCCCAGCATTTT	CASSYSRGGAQAQPQHF
TRBJ2-2	14	TRBD1	-	TRBV19	TGTGCCAGTAGTATGGGACAGACGAGACGGGAGCTGTTTTTT	CASSMGQTRRELFF
TRBJ2-1	17	TRBD2	-	TRBV24-1	TGTGCCACCAGTGATCCCTCTCGAGCTAGCGGGGTAAATGAGCAGTTCTTC	CATSDPSRASGVNEQFF
TRBJ1-4	14	-	-	TRBV19	TGTGCCACCAAGGAGAGGGCTCTTAATGAAAAACTGTTTTTT	CATKERALNEKLFF
TRBJ1-1	14	-	-	TRBV5-1	TGCGCCAGCAGCCTACAGGGACAGAACACTGAAGCTTTCTTT	CASSLQGQNTEAFF
TRBJ1-2	14	TRBD1	-	TRBV19	TGTGCCAGTATGGGGGACAGACATTCGACTGGCTACACCTTC	CASMGDRHSTGYTF
TRBJ1-1	16	-	once	TRBV18	TGTGCCAGCTCACCCCTGGATGGAGGAACGAACACTGAAGCTTTCTTT	CASSPLDGGTNTEAFF
TRBJ1-5	16	-	-	TRBV18	TGTGCCAGCTCACCAAGGGGGGGAGAGGCCGATCAGCCCCAGCATTTT	CASSPRGGEADQPQHF
TRBJ1-4	14	-	-	TRBV7-9	TGTGCCAGCAGCCTCGACAGAACTAATGAAAAACTGTTTTTT	CASSLDRTNEKLFF
TRBJ1-4	13	-	-	TRBV2	TGTGCCAGCAGCCTCCGGGGTAATGAAAAACTGTTTTTT	CASSLRGNEKLFF
TRBJ1-2	15	-	-	TRBV11-2	TGTGCCAGCAGCCCGCGGCAGGGCGCTAACTATGGCTACACCTTC	CASSPRQGANYGYTF
TRBJ2-5	16	-	-	TRBV9	TGTGCCAGCAGCCCTAGTGGTGCCAGGGGCGAAGAGACCCAGTACTTC	CASSPSGARGEETQYF
TRBJ1-2	15	-	-	TRBV2	TGTGCCAGCAGTGATTGGGAGCGGCTAAACTATGGCTACACCTTC	CASSDWERLNYGYTF
TRBJ2-1	16	-	-	TRBV6-4	TGTGCCAGCAGTGTGATAGCGGAGCTAGCCTACAATGAGCAGTTCTTC	CASSVIAELAYNEQFF